The 15 T cell receptor beta chains presented below share a single source sample, sequenced in a study of blood T cell repertoires in COVID-19 (dated by TCRdb to 2019 to 2021). Preparation of the library involved the immunoSEQ multiplex PCR assay. Held by TCRdb, this immuneACCESS table contains in-frame sequences only and omits some clones. Under half of the omission traces to an unresolved V gene where checked; the cause of the rest is unknown. In all, the sample holds almost 300,000 clones, and 70% to 90% of those were seen once. 1% to 1.5% of the sample is taken by the ten largest. The specimen was peripheral blood. These receptors were obtained from an older man with acute or convalescent COVID-19.

This chain links TRBV30 with TRBJ2-1; D gene uncertain. The V end was cut by 1 base, the J end by 5 bases, with 6 bases between. CDR1 GTSNPN and CDR2 SVGIG come from the germline V gene (reference sequence). CDR3 length: 12 residues. The CDR3 loop reads CAWSGVNNEQFF. DNA of the CDR3: TGTGCCTGGAGTGGAGTCAACAATGAGCAGTTCTTC.

The rearrangement links TRBV3-1 (or the pseudogene TRBV3-2) to TRBJ2-5; 12 bases agree with TRBD2. This CDR3 contains 16 residues. The germline V gene encodes CDR1 LGHDT and CDR2 YNNKEL (reference sequence). Unmatched junction bases numbered 5, after V lost 1 base and J lost 5 bases. The CDR3 DNA is TGTGCCAGCAGCCAAGTGACTAGCGGGAGTGGGGAGACCCAGTACTTC. Its translation: CASSQVTSGSGETQYF.

The genes are TRBV10-3 and TRBJ1-1; TRBD1 is a possible D gene (6 bases). This CDR3 spans 13 amino acids. V was shortened by 6 bases and J by 0 bases, with 8 bases between the two germline ends. Looked up from germline, CDR1 is ENHRY and CDR2 is SYGVKD. The CDR3 coding sequence is TGTGCCATCAGGGACAGCTTGAACACTGAAGCTTTCTTT. Translation: CAIRDSLNTEAFF.

The CDR3 DNA reads as TGTGCCAGCAGCTCAGCCTATGGGCAGGGGAATTCACCCCTCCACTTT. Protein product: CASSSAYGQGNSPLHF. The chain carries TRBV7-9 and TRBJ1-6; D perhaps matches TRBD1 (6 bases). V was cut by 4 bases and J by 7 bases, with 17 bases left in between. The CDR3 has 16 amino acids. CDR1 SEHNR and CDR2 FQNEAQ come from the germline V gene (reference sequence).

CDR3 loop: CASGSREGYEQYF. In DNA, the CDR3 is TGTGCCAGCGGGTCCCGAGAGGGCTACGAGCAGTACTTC. The chain uses TRBV6-5 and TRBJ2-7; possibly TRBD2 for D (5 bases). V shed 8 bases and J shed 3 bases, with 14 bases lying between them. Germline CDR1 and CDR2: MNHEY and SVGAGI. The CDR3 runs 13 residues.

The rearrangement joins TRBV6-2 or TRBV6-3 to TRBJ2-3; TRBD2 matches 7 bases. There are 15 residues in the CDR3. Germline CDR1 MNHEY, CDR2 SVGEGT. V lost 3 bases to trimming and J lost 2 bases; unmatched junction nucleotides: 5. This chain's CDR3 is CASSYGRGNTDTQYF. In DNA, the CDR3 is TGTGCCAGCAGTTATGGGCGGGGGAACACAGATACGCAGTATTTT.

This clone has a single count. The rearrangement uses TRBV6-5 and TRBJ1-2; 9 bases are a match to TRBD1. CDR1 is MNHEY, CDR2 SVGAGI, per germline. V lost 2 bases and J lost 7; bases outside the gene matches: 8. The CDR3 is 15 amino acids. CDR3: CASSYGGQGGSGYTF. DNA of the CDR3: TGTGCCAGCAGTTACGGGGGACAGGGCGGTAGTGGCTACACCTTC.

This clone was detected once. The CDR3 spells CASSLWTSGAGEQYF. CDR3 coding DNA: TGTGCCAGCAGTTTATGGACTAGCGGGGCCGGGGAGCAGTACTTC. This sequence joins TRBV28 and TRBJ2-7; 11 bases fit TRBD2. CDR1 and CDR2 from the germline V gene are MDHEN and SYDVKM. The ends lost 0 bases at V and 7 bases at J; junction bases unmatched: 5. The CDR3 consists of 15 residues.

The chain couples TRBV30 to TRBJ1-6; TRBD1 might be the D (5 bases). This CDR3 region has 14 residues. Germline assignment: CDR1 GTSNPN and CDR2 SVGIG (reference sequence). V lost 5 bases and J lost 7, with 15 bases in between. CDR3 sequence: CAWDQGALNSPLHF. The CDR3 DNA is TGTGCCTGGGATCAGGGTGCGCTCAATTCACCCCTCCACTTT.

The chain carries TRBV30 and TRBJ2-7, with TRBD1 identical over 7 bases. Germline values: CDR1 GTSNPN, CDR2 SVGIG (reference sequence). The CDR3 length is 14 residues. Trimming removed 1 base from V and 2 bases from J; junction bases left unmatched: 5. The CDR3 loop reads CAWSDDRVAYEQYF. The CDR3, as DNA: TGTGCCTGGAGTGACGACAGGGTGGCCTACGAGCAGTACTTC.

The chain is built from TRBV30 and TRBJ1-2; 9 nucleotides align to TRBD1. The germline V gene has CDR1 GTSNPN and CDR2 SVGIG (reference sequence). This CDR3 has 13 amino acids. V shed 7 bases and J 1 base; nucleotides not matched to a gene: 4. The CDR3 loop is CASGQGNNYGYTF. In DNA form, the CDR3 reads TGTGCCTCGGGACAGGGTAATAACTATGGCTACACCTTC.

The chain links TRBV27 to TRBJ1-6; weak D call: TRBD1 (6 bases). There are 15 residues in the CDR3. CDR1 is MNHEY and CDR2 is SMNVEV in the germline V gene (reference sequence). Trimming took off 2 bases at V and 7 bases at J, with 12 bases between the two ends. CDR3 bases: TGTGCCAGCAGTTTAATTAGGGGGAAGAATTCACCCCTCCACTTT. This encodes CASSLIRGKNSPLHF.

This chain joins TRBV29-1 and TRBJ1-5; TRBD1 is a possible D gene (5 bases). V was cut by 6 bases and J by 2 bases, with 8 bases left in between. The V gene's germline CDR1 is SQVTM and CDR2 ANQGSEA. This CDR3 region has 12 residues. The CDR3 DNA follows: TGCAGCGTCCAACAGGGCAATCAGCCCCAGCATTTT. It yields the protein CSVQQGNQPQHF. The complete variable domain, with remaining parts taken from reference TRBV29-1 and TRBJ1-5, reads SAVISQKPSRDICQRGTSLTIQCQVDSQVTMMFWYRQQPGQSLTLIATANQGSEATYESGFVIDKFPISRPNLTFSTLTVSNMSPEDSSIYLCSVQQGNQPQHFGDGTRLSIL.

The chain is built from TRBV7-8 and TRBJ2-7; weak D call: TRBD1 (6 bases). Germline assignment: CDR1 SGHVS and CDR2 FQNEAQ. The ends were cut back, 8 bases at V and 1 base at J, with 18 bases in the middle. CDR3 size: 15 residues. The CDR3 nucleotides are TGTGCCAGCCTCCTCTCGGGCCAGGGGTCCTACGAGCAGTACTTC. It encodes CASLLSGQGSYEQYF.

The rearrangement links TRBV4-3 to TRBJ1-4; a weak D match, TRBD1 (6 bases). In germline, CDR1 is LGHNA, CDR2 YSLEER. The germline V and J ends were trimmed by 3 bases and 4 bases, with 9 bases remaining between them. This CDR3 contains 14 residues. The DNA for the CDR3 is TGCGCCAGCAGCCATCAGGGGAATAATGAAAAACTGTTTTTT. Encoded protein: CASSHQGNNEKLFF.